One and the same sample provided the 17 T cell receptor beta chains below, sequenced in a study of CD8+CD57+ T cells in acquired aplastic anemia. Only patients with CD8+CD57+ cell expansion on flow cytometry were chosen for sequencing. The TCR beta profiling, which covered VDJ combination and CDR3 sequence, was carried out using genomic DNA as the template. MiXCR was run by TCRdb on the reads, yielding one entry per CDR3 protein. The sample shows some 180,000 distinct CDR3 sequences, roughly 65% of them seen only once. The sample was sorted CD4+, CD8+, or CD8+CD57+ T cells (not recorded which) from PBMCs. The receptors were gathered from a human donor with aplastic anemia.

Remarks on this clonotype: A much larger clone differs from this one at a single base, so this may be a read error. This sequence joins TRBV13 and TRBJ2-5; tentatively, D is TRBD1 or TRBD2 (5 bases each). CDR3 length equals 12 residues. In germline, CDR1 is PRHDT, CDR2 FYEKMQ (reference sequence). CDR3 DNA: TGTGCCAGCAGCGGGACGGAAGAGACCCGGTACTTC. Translated, it gives CASSGTEETRYF.

V usage is TRBV29-1 and J usage is TRBJ2-1; D perhaps matches TRBD1 (7 bases). This CDR3 comprises 14 residues. Trimming cost V 4 bases and J 2 bases, with 12 bases left between them. CDR1 and CDR2 from the germline V gene are SQVTM and ANQGSEA. CDR3 nucleotide sequence: TGCAGCGTTGGGCAGGGGGGCACCTACAATGAGCAGTTCTTC. Translating it yields CSVGQGGTYNEQFF.

This clonotype was recorded many times. V gene TRBV9 combines with J gene TRBJ1-2; 10 bases match TRBD1. The V and J ends lost 5 bases and 8 bases, in that order; junction bases with no gene match: 12. This CDR3 has 15 amino acids. Germline V CDR1 and CDR2: SGDLS, YYNGEE. For the CDR3, the DNA is TGTGCCAGCAGTGGACCCGGGGGACAGGGGTACGGCTACACCTTC. The encoded protein is CASSGPGGQGYGYTF.

J is TRBJ1-6 and V is TRBV6-2 or TRBV6-3; D remains ambiguous. This CDR3 is 11 amino acids long. Germline V CDR1 and CDR2: MNHEY, SVGEGT. V was trimmed by 6 bases and J by 8 bases, leaving 5 bases between them. This chain's CDR3 is CASRTDSPLHF. In DNA form, the CDR3 reads TGTGCCAGCAGGACGGATTCACCCCTCCACTTT.

The gene calls are TRBV25-1 and TRBJ2-5, with 7 bases fitting TRBD1. Per the germline V gene, CDR1 is MGHDK and CDR2 is SYGVNS. The V segment lost 6 bases and the J segment 5 bases; nucleotides outside the gene matches: 12. This CDR3 contains 15 residues. The chain's CDR3 is CASRPGTVNWETQYF. CDR3 coding DNA: TGTGCCAGCAGGCCCGGGACAGTGAATTGGGAGACCCAGTACTTC.

This clonotype was detected ten times or more. The chain joins TRBV7-9 to TRBJ2-7; no firm D call. The CDR3 consists of 15 residues. From germline, CDR1 is SEHNR and CDR2 FQNEAQ (reference sequence). Trimming removed 2 bases at V and 2 bases at J, with 13 bases between. CDR3 sequence: CASSLNAPNPYEQYF. The CDR3 region has the DNA TGTGCCAGCAGCTTAAATGCGCCGAACCCCTACGAGCAGTACTTC.

The chain recombines TRBV5-6 with TRBJ1-6; possible D gene TRBD1, 6 bases. The germline gives CDR1 SGHDT, CDR2 YYEEEE. V gave up 5 bases and J gave up 4 bases, with 7 bases separating them. The CDR3 totals 13 residues. The chain's CDR3 is CASRDRYNSPLHF. The CDR3 region has the DNA TGTGCCAGCAGGGACAGATATAATTCACCCCTCCACTTT.

The rearrangement uses TRBV2 and TRBJ2-7; unclear D gene. The CDR3 consists of 10 residues. Looked up from germline, CDR1 is SNHLY and CDR2 is FYNNEI. Trimming stripped 8 bases from V and 4 bases from J, with 6 bases between. CDR3 in DNA: TGTGCCAGCGGTTTATACGAGCAGTACTTC. Its translation: CASGLYEQYF.

The V gene is TRBV29-1, the J gene TRBJ1-6; D is ambiguous. Germline CDR1 SQVTM, CDR2 ANQGSEA. Trimming left V 6 bases short and J 10 bases short, with 13 bases between. The CDR3 runs 12 residues. For the CDR3, the DNA is TGCAGCGTCCGACCGGAGTTCTCACCCCTCCACTTT. Its translation is CSVRPEFSPLHF.

The chain combines TRBV5-8 with TRBJ1-1, with D perhaps TRBD1 (5 bases). Trimming left V 3 bases short and J 0 bases short, with 12 bases between. This CDR3 comprises 15 residues. CDR1 is SGHTS, CDR2 YDEGEE, per germline. The CDR3 reads CASSYPGLLNTEAFF. The CDR3 nucleotides read TGTGCCAGCAGCTACCCGGGACTCCTGAACACTGAAGCTTTCTTT.

This clonotype was counted only a few times. The V and J genes are TRBV29-1 and TRBJ1-1, with D uncertain. Germline V CDR1 and CDR2: SQVTM, ANQGSEA. The CDR3 loop spans 11 amino acids. V lost 3 bases, J lost 5 bases, and 7 bases lay in between. CDR3 sequence: CSVEWITEAFF. The CDR3 nucleotides read TGCAGCGTTGAGTGGATAACTGAAGCTTTCTTT.

In this sample, this clonotype turned up a few times. The chain employs TRBV27 and TRBJ1-2; D uncertain. The CDR3 extends over 13 amino acids. V was cut by 8 bases and J by 0 bases, with 10 bases left in between. Germline CDR1 and CDR2: MNHEY and SMNVEV (reference sequence). The CDR3 DNA is TGTGCCAGCGCGGAGAATCCTAACTATGGCTACACCTTC. Translation gives CASAENPNYGYTF.

This clonotype was recorded only once. The CDR3 DNA reads TGTGCCAGCAGCTCACAGGGGGCCGGACAGCCCCAGCATTTT. Protein: CASSSQGAGQPQHF. J is TRBJ1-5 and V is TRBV7-2; 9 nucleotides line up with TRBD1. The V gene's germline CDR1 is SGHTA and CDR2 FQGNSA. Trimming took 4 bases from V and 7 from J; bases not matched to a gene: 5. The CDR3 has 14 residues.

The rearrangement uses TRBV19 and TRBJ1-5; a possible D gene is TRBD1 (6 bases). V lost 3 bases and J lost 2, with 8 bases in between. Germline CDR1 and CDR2: LNHDA and SQIVND (reference sequence). The CDR3 totals 14 residues. CDR3 sequence: CASSIYRGNQPQHF. CDR3 bases: TGTGCCAGTAGTATTTACAGGGGCAATCAGCCCCAGCATTTT.

In this sample, this clonotype turned up many times. The rearrangement joins TRBV19 to TRBJ1-1; D is unresolved. The V and J ends lost 2 bases and 1 base respectively, with 8 bases between them. Germline lookup yields CDR1 LNHDA and CDR2 SQIVND (reference sequence). The CDR3 is 14 amino acids. The CDR3 DNA reads as TGTGCCAGTAGTATACGAGCAGCGAACACTGAAGCTTTCTTT. It encodes CASSIRAANTEAFF.

The chain links TRBV11-2 to TRBJ2-5; perhaps D is TRBD1 or TRBD2 (5 bases each). V dropped 1 base and J dropped 7 bases, with 16 bases sitting between them. Germline values: CDR1 SGHAT, CDR2 FQNNGV. The CDR3 contains 15 residues. Written as DNA, the CDR3 is TGTGCCAGCAGCTTAGGTGCCGGGGCCTCTTCGACCCAGTACTTC. Protein product: CASSLGAGASSTQYF.

The chain links TRBV7-2 to TRBJ2-1; TRBD1 or TRBD2 may be the D gene (5 bases each). V lost 3 bases, J lost 12 bases, and 15 bases lay in between. Per the germline V gene, CDR1 is SGHTA and CDR2 is FQGNSA. This CDR3 has 13 amino acids. CDR3 loop: CASSLGRAGGQFF. In DNA form, the CDR3 reads TGTGCCAGCAGCTTGGGACGGGCGGGTGGGCAGTTCTTC.